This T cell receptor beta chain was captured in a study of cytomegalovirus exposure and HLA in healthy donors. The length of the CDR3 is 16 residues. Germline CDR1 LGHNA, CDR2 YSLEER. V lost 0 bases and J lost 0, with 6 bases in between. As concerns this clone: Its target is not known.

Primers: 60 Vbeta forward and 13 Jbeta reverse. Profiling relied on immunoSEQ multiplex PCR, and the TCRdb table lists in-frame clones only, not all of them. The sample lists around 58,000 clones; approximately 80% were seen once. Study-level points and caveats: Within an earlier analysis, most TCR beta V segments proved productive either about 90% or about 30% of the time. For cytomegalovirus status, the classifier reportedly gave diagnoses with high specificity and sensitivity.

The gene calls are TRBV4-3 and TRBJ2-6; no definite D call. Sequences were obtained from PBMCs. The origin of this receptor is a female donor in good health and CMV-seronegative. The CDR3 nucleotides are TGCGCCAGCAGCCAAGAAACCGGCTCTGGGGCCAACGTCCTGACTTTC. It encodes CASSQETGSGANVLTF.